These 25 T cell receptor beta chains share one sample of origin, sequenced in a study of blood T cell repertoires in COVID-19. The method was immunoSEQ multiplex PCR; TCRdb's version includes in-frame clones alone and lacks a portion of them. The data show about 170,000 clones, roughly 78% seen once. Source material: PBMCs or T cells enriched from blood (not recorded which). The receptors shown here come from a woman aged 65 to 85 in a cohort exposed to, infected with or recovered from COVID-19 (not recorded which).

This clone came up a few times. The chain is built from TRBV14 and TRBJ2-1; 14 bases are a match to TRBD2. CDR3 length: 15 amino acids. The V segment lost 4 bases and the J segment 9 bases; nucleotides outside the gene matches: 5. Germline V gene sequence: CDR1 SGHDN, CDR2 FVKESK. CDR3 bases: TGTGCCAGCAGCCGCCAGGGACTAGCGGGAGCTGAGCAGTTCTTC. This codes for CASSRQGLAGAEQFF.

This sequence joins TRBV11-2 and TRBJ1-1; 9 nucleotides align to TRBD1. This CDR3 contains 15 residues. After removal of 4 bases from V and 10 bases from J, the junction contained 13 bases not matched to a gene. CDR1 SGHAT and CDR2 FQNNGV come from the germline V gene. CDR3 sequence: CASSSQTGTGYRAFF. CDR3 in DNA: TGTGCCAGCAGCTCCCAAACCGGGACAGGGTATCGAGCTTTCTTT.

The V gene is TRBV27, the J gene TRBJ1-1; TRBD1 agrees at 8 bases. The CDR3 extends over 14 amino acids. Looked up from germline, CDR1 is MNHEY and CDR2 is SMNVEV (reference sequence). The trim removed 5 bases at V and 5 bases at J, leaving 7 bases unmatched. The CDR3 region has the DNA TGTGCCAGCAGTCCCTTGGACAGGGCTACTGAAGCTTTCTTT. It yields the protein CASSPLDRATEAFF.

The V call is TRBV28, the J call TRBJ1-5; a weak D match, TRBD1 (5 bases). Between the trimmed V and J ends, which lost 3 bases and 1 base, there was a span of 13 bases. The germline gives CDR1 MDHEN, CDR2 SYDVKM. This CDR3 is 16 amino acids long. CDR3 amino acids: CASSFGSDSSNQPQHF. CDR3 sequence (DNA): TGTGCCAGCAGTTTCGGTAGTGACAGCAGCAATCAGCCCCAGCATTTT.

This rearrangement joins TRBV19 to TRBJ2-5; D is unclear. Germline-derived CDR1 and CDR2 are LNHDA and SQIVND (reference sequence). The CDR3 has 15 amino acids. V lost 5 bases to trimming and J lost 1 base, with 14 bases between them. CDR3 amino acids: CASSPARPGQETQYF. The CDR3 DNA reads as TGTGCCAGTAGTCCGGCCCGCCCGGGCCAAGAGACCCAGTACTTC.

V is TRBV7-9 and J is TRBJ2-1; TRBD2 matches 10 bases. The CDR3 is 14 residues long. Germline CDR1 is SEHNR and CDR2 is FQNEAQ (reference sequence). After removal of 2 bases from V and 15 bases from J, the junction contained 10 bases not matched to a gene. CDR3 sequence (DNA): TGTGCCAGCAGCTTAATCGGACTAGCGGTGCGCCTGTTCTTC. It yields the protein CASSLIGLAVRLFF.

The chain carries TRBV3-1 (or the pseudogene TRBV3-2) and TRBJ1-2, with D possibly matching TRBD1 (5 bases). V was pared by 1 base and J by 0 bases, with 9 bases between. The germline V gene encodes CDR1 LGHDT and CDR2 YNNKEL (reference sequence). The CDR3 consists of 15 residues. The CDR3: CASSQGQPTNYGYTF. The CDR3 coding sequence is TGTGCCAGCAGCCAAGGACAGCCGACTAACTATGGCTACACCTTC.

CDR3 in amino acids: CASSTGLGWNNEQFF. The CDR3, as DNA: TGTGCCAGTAGTACGGGACTAGGATGGAACAATGAGCAGTTCTTC. This chain connects TRBV19 to TRBJ2-1, with 8 bases lining up with TRBD2. The germline V gene encodes CDR1 LNHDA and CDR2 SQIVND (reference sequence). This CDR3 is built from 15 residues. With V trimmed by 4 bases and J by 5 bases, 7 bases remained unmatched.

For the CDR3, the DNA is TGCGCCAGCAGCCGGGACAGGGGGTACGGCTACACCTTC. Its protein product is CASSRDRGYGYTF. The V gene is TRBV10-2, the J gene TRBJ1-2; 11 nucleotides line up with TRBD1. The CDR3 runs to 13 residues. CDR1 is WSHSY and CDR2 is SAAADI in the germline V gene. After removal of 6 bases from V and 8 bases from J, the junction contained 5 bases not matched to a gene.

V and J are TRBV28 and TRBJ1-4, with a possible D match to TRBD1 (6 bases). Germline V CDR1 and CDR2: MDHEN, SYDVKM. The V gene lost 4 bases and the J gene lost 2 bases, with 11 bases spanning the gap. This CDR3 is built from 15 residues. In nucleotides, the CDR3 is TGTGCCAGCAGTTCCACAGGGAGCACTAATGAAAAACTGTTTTTT. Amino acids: CASSSTGSTNEKLFF.

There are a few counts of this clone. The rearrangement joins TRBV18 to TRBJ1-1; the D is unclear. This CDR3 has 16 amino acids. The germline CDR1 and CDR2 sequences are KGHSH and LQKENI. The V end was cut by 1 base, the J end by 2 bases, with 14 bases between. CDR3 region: CASSPRVWAANTEAFF. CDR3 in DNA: TGTGCCAGCTCACCACGGGTTTGGGCCGCCAACACTGAAGCTTTCTTT.

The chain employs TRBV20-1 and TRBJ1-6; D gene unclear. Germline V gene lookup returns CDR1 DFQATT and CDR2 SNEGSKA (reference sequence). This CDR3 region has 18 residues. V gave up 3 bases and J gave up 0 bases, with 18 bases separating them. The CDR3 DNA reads TGCAGTGCTAGTATTAACCTTAGAGGGAGCTCCTATAATTCACCCCTCCACTTT. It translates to CSASINLRGSSYNSPLHF.

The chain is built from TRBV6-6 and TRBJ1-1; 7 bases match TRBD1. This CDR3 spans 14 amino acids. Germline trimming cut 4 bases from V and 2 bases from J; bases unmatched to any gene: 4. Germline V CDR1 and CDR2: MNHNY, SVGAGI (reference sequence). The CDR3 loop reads CASSLTGDNTEAFF. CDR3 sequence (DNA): TGTGCCAGCAGTTTAACAGGGGATAACACTGAAGCTTTCTTT.

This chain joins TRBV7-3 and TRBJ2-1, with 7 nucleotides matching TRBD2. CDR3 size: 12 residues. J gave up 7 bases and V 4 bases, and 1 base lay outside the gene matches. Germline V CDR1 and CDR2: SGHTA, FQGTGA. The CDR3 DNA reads TGTGCCAGCAGCTCGGGACTAAATGAGCAGTTCTTC. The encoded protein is CASSSGLNEQFF.

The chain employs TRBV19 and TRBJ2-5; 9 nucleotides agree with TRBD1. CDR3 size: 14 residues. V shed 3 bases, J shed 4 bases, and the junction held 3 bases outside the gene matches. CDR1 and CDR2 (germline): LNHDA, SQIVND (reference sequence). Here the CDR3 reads CASSMTGGPETQYF. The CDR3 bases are TGTGCCAGTAGTATGACAGGGGGTCCAGAGACCCAGTACTTC.

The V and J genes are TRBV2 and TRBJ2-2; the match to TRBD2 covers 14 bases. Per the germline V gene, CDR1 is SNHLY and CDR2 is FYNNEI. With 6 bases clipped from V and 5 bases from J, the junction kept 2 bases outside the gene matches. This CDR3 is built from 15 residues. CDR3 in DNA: TGTGCCAGCAGAAGACTAGCGGGAGGGACCGGGGAGCTGTTTTTT. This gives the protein CASRRLAGGTGELFF.

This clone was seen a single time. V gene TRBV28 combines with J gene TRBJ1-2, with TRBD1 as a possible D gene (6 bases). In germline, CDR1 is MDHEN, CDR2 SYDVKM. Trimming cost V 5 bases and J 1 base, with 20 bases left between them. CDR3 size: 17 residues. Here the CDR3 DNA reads TGTGCCAGCAGTCCGTTTTCCCCGACAGGCGGTAACTATGGCTACACCTTC. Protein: CASSPFSPTGGNYGYTF.

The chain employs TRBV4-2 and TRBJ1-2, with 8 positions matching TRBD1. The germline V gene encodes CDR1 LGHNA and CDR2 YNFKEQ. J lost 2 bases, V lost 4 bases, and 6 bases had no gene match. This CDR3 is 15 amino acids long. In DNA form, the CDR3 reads TGTGCCAGCAGCCGAGGACAGGGAAGGAACTATGGCTACACCTTC. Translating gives CASSRGQGRNYGYTF.

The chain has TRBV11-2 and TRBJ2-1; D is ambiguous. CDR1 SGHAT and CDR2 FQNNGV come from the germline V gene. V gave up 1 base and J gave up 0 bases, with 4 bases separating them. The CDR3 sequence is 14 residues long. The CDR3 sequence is CASSLVSSYNEQFF. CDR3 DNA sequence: TGTGCCAGCAGCTTAGTTAGCTCCTACAATGAGCAGTTCTTC.

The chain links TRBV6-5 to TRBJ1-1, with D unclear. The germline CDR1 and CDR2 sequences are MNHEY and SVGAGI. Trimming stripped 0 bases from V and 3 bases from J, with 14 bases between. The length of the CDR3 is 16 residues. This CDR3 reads CASSYSVTLTYTEAFF. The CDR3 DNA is TGTGCCAGCAGTTACTCTGTGACACTGACGTACACTGAAGCTTTCTTT.

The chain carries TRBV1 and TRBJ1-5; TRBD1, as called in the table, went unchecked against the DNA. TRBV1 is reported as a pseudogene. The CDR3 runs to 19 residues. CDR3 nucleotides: TGCACCAGCAGCCAAGATCTGGGCCCAGGCTATACGGTCGATCAGCCCCAGCATTTT. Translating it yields CTSSQDLGPGYTVDQPQHF.

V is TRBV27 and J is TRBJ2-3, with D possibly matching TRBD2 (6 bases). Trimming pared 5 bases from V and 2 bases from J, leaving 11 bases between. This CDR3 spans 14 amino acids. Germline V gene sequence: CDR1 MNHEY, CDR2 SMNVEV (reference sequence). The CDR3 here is CASSGAGSTDTQYF. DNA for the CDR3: TGTGCCAGCAGTGGGGCGGGATCCACAGATACGCAGTATTTT.

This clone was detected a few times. The CDR3 spells CASSLAQTSNEQFF. CDR3 DNA sequence: TGTGCCAGCAGTCTCGCCCAGACTAGCAATGAGCAGTTCTTC. V is TRBV7-3 and J is TRBJ2-1, with a tentative D call TRBD2 (6 bases). The CDR3 runs 14 residues. CDR1 SGHTA and CDR2 FQGTGA come from the germline V gene. V was pared by 6 bases and J by 6 bases, with 15 bases between.

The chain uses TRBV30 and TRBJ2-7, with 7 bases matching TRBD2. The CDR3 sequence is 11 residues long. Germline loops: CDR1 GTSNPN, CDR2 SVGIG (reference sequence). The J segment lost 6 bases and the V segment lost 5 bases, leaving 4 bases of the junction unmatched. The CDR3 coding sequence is TGTGCCTGGGGCAGACTAGCCGAGCAGTACTTC. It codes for CAWGRLAEQYF.

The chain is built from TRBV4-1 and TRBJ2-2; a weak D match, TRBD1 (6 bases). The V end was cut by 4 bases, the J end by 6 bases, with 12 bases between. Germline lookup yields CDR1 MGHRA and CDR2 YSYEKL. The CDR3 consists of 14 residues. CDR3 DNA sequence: TGCGCCAGCAGCCGAAACAGGGACGCCGGGGAGCTGTTTTTT. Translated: CASSRNRDAGELFF.